These T cell receptor beta chains were read from a single sample in a study of cytotoxic CD8 clonotypes in ibrutinib-treated CLL. Assay: immunoSEQ multiplex PCR; the TCRdb copy retains only in-frame clones and omits some. The sample has 150,000 or so clones, 60% to 85% seen once. Sequencing used PBMCs, obtained after 12 months of ibrutinib treatment. All receptors come from a human donor with chronic lymphocytic leukemia. The CDR3 runs from the conserved cysteine through the conserved F or W. Fields, in order: J gene, clone size, V gene, D gene, CDR3 protein, CDR3 DNA. D genes are given only for firm matches. Where a row states a size, it is once, few, many or the class of an expanded clone; other rows omit it.

TRBJ1-2	.	TRBV30	TRBD1	CAWSPLDGTVHTF	TGTGCCTGGAGTCCTCTTGATGGGACAGTACATACCTTC
TRBJ2-1	.	TRBV11-3	.	CASSLAVYNEQFF	TGTGCCAGCAGCTTAGCCGTTTACAATGAGCAGTTCTTC
TRBJ2-1	.	TRBV7-9	TRBD2	CASSQTSWHEQFF	TGTGCCAGCAGCCAGACTAGCTGGCATGAGCAGTTCTTC
TRBJ2-3	.	TRBV5-1	.	CASSLDGRTSTDTQYF	TGCGCCAGCAGCTTGGATGGGCGGACTAGCACAGATACGCAGTATTTT
TRBJ2-1	.	TRBV10-2	TRBD1	CASSEPTGPSYNEQFF	TGCGCCAGCAGTGAACCGACAGGGCCCTCCTACAATGAGCAGTTCTTC
TRBJ1-2	.	TRBV18	.	CASSPSGNYGYTF	TGTGCCAGCTCACCAAGTGGGAACTATGGCTACACCTTC
TRBJ1-3	.	TRBV14	.	CASSPNSKGTIYF	TGTGCCAGCAGCCCGAACAGTAAAGGGACCATATATTTT
TRBJ2-7	.	TRBV2	.	CALRNPREQYF	TGTGCTCTCCGAAATCCAAGGGAGCAGTACTTC
TRBJ2-1	.	TRBV6-5	.	CASSTGHSYNEQFF	TGTGCCAGCAGTACGGGACACTCCTACAATGAGCAGTTCTTC
TRBJ1-2	once	TRBV9	TRBD1	CASRDVGTAYGYTF	TGTGCCAGCAGGGATGTTGGGACAGCCTATGGCTACACCTTC
TRBJ1-3	.	TRBV28	TRBD1	CASSPGGSGNTIYF	TGTGCCAGCAGCCCAGGGGGCTCTGGAAACACCATATATTTT
TRBJ1-5	.	TRBV28	.	CATTIEAKAYQPQHF	TGTGCCACCACCATCGAGGCGAAGGCCTATCAGCCCCAGCATTTT
TRBJ2-7	.	TRBV18	.	CASSPISGASYEQYF	TGTGCCAGCTCACCTATCTCGGGCGCTTCCTACGAGCAGTACTTC
TRBJ2-7	.	TRBV6-5	TRBD1	CASSYRDRTYEQYF	TGTGCCAGCAGTTACCGGGACAGGACTTACGAGCAGTACTTC
TRBJ2-7	.	TRBV27	TRBD1	CASSLNRGREQYF	TGTGCCAGCAGTTTGAACAGGGGTCGAGAGCAGTACTTC
TRBJ2-1	.	TRBV5-4	TRBD2	CASSLERLAGSVEQFF	TGTGCCAGCAGCTTGGAGCGACTAGCGGGGTCGGTTGAGCAGTTCTTC
TRBJ2-3	.	TRBV6-4	TRBD2	CASSTGLAGEDTQYF	TGTGCCAGCAGTACCGGACTAGCGGGAGAAGATACGCAGTATTTT
TRBJ2-1	.	TRBV5-5	.	CASSLMVGEQFF	TGTGCCAGCAGCTTGATGGTGGGTGAGCAGTTCTTC
TRBJ2-7	.	TRBV6-5	.	CASTGTYEQYF	TGTGCCAGCACCGGAACCTACGAGCAGTACTTC
TRBJ1-1	.	TRBV7-3	.	CASSGTGTPGEAFF	TGTGCCAGCAGCGGGACCGGGACACCGGGCGAAGCTTTCTTT
TRBJ1-6	.	TRBV28	.	CASSFLQRGRRNSPLHF	TGTGCCAGCAGTTTTCTTCAACGGGGACGGCGAAATTCACCCCTCCACTTT
TRBJ2-2	few	TRBV19	.	CASSPYRDPNTGELFF	TGTGCCAGTAGTCCATACCGGGACCCTAACACCGGGGAGCTGTTTTTT
TRBJ2-7	few	TRBV28	.	CASRLSGLGYTYEQYF	TGTGCCAGCAGACTCAGCGGGTTAGGGTATACCTACGAGCAGTACTTC
TRBJ1-1	.	TRBV5-1	.	CASSQGQENTEAFF	TGCGCCAGTAGCCAGGGACAAGAGAACACTGAAGCTTTCTTT
TRBJ1-1	once	TRBV7-2	TRBD1	CASSLAGQGITEVFF	TGTGCCAGCAGCTTAGCGGGACAGGGGATCACTGAAGTTTTCTTT
TRBJ1-2	few	TRBV12-5	.	CASGLVTGSYTF	TGTGCTAGTGGTTTGGTAACAGGGAGCTACACCTTC
TRBJ1-2	.	TRBV25-1	.	CASRPQGAGGYTF	TGTGCCAGCAGACCCCAGGGCGCCGGGGGCTACACCTTC
TRBJ1-1	.	TRBV12-5	.	CASGNQLGLEAFF	TGTGCTAGTGGTAACCAATTGGGGCTTGAAGCTTTCTTT
TRBJ2-5	.	TRBV18	.	CASSRNRAETQYF	TGTGCCAGCTCACGTAACAGGGCGGAGACCCAGTACTTC
TRBJ1-5	few	TRBV2	.	CASSDWVQPQHF	TGTGCCAGCAGTGACTGGGTTCAGCCCCAGCATTTT
TRBJ2-7	.	TRBV27	TRBD2	CASSLQREGSEQYF	TGTGCCAGCAGTCTGCAGCGGGAGGGCTCCGAGCAGTACTTC
TRBJ2-5	.	TRBV20-1	.	CSADRGGTQYF	TGCAGTGCCGACCGGGGTGGGACCCAGTACTTC
TRBJ2-6	.	TRBV19	.	CASSIIRAGTNVLTF	TGTGCCAGTAGTATAATCCGGGCTGGGACCAACGTCCTGACTTTC
TRBJ2-1	.	TRBV27	.	CASSQGWVYNEQFF	TGTGCCAGCAGCCAGGGATGGGTCTACAATGAGCAGTTCTTC
TRBJ1-4	.	TRBV19	TRBD1	CASKATGNEKLFF	TGTGCCAGTAAGGCGACAGGGAACGAAAAACTGTTTTTT
TRBJ2-7	.	TRBV6-6	TRBD2	CASNLAGGQYEQYF	TGTGCCAGCAATCTAGCGGGGGGGCAATACGAGCAGTACTTC
TRBJ2-2	once	TRBV27	.	CASIHGQELFF	TGTGCCAGCATCCACGGACAGGAGCTGTTTTTT
TRBJ2-3	.	TRBV11-2	TRBD2	CASSLGRGGWRLTDTQYF	TGTGCCAGCAGCTTAGGACGGGGGGGCTGGAGGTTGACAGATACGCAGTATTTT
TRBJ2-2	few	TRBV30	.	CAWSVRSGELFF	TGTGCCTGGAGTGTAAGGTCCGGGGAGCTGTTTTTT
TRBJ1-6	.	TRBV10-3	.	CASAERAGSPLHF	TGTGCCAGTGCTGAAAGGGCGGGTTCACCCCTCCACTTT
TRBJ2-7	.	TRBV7-2	.	CASSPMGWEQYF	TGTGCCAGCAGCCCCATGGGTTGGGAGCAGTACTTC
TRBJ2-1	.	TRBV7-9	.	CASTEGASNNEQFF	TGTGCCAGCACGGAGGGGGCAAGTAACAATGAGCAGTTCTTC
TRBJ2-3	.	TRBV18	TRBD2	CASSPEGLAGAGTDTQYF	TGTGCCAGCTCACCCGAGGGATTAGCGGGAGCTGGGACAGATACGCAGTATTTT
TRBJ1-2	.	TRBV4-2	.	CASSPATPLYGYTF	TGTGCCAGCAGCCCGGCCACCCCGTTATATGGCTACACCTTC
TRBJ2-7	.	TRBV6-1	.	CASSVDRIYEQYF	TGTGCCAGCAGTGTGGATCGGATCTACGAGCAGTACTTC
TRBJ1-6	.	TRBV6-5	.	CASRRTGGDNSPLHF	TGTGCCAGCAGAAGAACAGGCGGAGATAATTCACCCCTCCACTTT
TRBJ2-7	.	TRBV18	.	CASSPAGSINYEQYF	TGTGCCAGCTCACCCGCAGGGAGCATCAACTACGAGCAGTACTTC
TRBJ1-2	.	TRBV5-5	.	CASSLPDRPYYGYTF	TGTGCCAGCAGCTTGCCCGACAGGCCCTACTATGGCTACACCTTC
TRBJ2-3	.	TRBV18	.	CASSPSGDTQYF	TGTGCCAGCTCACCTTCGGGAGATACGCAGTATTTT
TRBJ2-3	.	TRBV5-8	.	CASSLVSQNTDTQYF	TGTGCCAGCAGCTTGGTTTCACAGAACACAGATACGCAGTATTTT
TRBJ1-1	.	TRBV5-1	.	CASTGLAEAFF	TGCGCCAGCACGGGTCTGGCTGAAGCTTTCTTT
TRBJ2-2	few	TRBV7-3	.	CASSGTTNTGELFF	TGTGCCAGCAGCGGGACGACGAACACCGGGGAGCTGTTTTTT
TRBJ2-1	.	TRBV18	.	CASSGTEGAPQFF	TGTGCCAGCTCAGGGACTGAGGGGGCGCCGCAGTTCTTC
TRBJ1-4	few	TRBV6-1	.	CASSPRGVGEKLFF	TGTGCCAGCAGTCCGCGGGGGGTTGGGGAAAAACTGTTTTTT